The T cell receptor (beta chain) under discussion was sequenced for a study of T cells after yellow fever vaccination. The CDR3 runs to 14 residues. J lost 7 bases, V lost 4 bases, and 4 bases had no gene match. Germline assignment: CDR1 SGHDT and CDR2 YYEEEE. One entry per CDR3 protein, called by TCRdb with MiXCR from the 5' RACE reads. The sample lists about 26,000 distinct CDR3 sequences, approximately 5% occurring once. Study-level results: Only a minor proportion of clonotypes was detected across both CD4 and CD8 compartments.

This clonotype was seen at least ten times. Source: PBMCs, either bulk or a sorted T-cell subset (CD4+, CD8+, memory, or dextramer-sorted; not recorded which), taken 15 days after the yellow fever booster vaccination. V and J are TRBV5-6 and TRBJ2-4, with TRBD1 matching over 11 bases. This clonotype originated in a man aged 30 to 45 who received the YFV17D yellow fever vaccine. DNA for the CDR3: TGTGCCAGCAGCACCGGGACAGGGGGGAACATTCAGTACTTC. Translation: CASSTGTGGNIQYF.